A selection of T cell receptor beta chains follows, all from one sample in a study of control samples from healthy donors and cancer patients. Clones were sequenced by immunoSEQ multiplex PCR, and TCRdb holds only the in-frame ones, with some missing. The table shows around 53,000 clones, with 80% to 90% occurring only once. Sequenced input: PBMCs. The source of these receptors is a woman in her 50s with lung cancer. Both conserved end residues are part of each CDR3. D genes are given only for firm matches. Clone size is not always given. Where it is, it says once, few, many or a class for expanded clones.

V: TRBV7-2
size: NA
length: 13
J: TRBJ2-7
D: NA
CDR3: CASSLVLNYEQYF
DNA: TGTGCCAGCAGCTTAGTTCTGAACTACGAGCAGTACTTC

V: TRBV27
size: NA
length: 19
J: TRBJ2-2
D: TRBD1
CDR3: CASSLLTIPGQASAGELFF
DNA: TGTGCCAGCAGTTTACTAACAATACCGGGACAGGCGTCTGCCGGGGAGCTGTTTTTT

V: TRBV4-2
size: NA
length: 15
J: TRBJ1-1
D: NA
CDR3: CASSQEYRQNTEAFF
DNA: TGTGCCAGCAGCCAAGAATATCGGCAGAACACTGAAGCTTTCTTT

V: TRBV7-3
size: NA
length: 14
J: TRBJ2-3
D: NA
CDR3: CASSLLETADTQYF
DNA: TGTGCCAGCAGCTTACTCGAGACGGCGGATACGCAGTATTTT

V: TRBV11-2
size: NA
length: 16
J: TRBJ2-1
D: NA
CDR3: CASSLTLPRDDNEQFF
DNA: TGTGCCAGCAGCTTGACTCTACCCAGGGATGACAATGAGCAGTTCTTC

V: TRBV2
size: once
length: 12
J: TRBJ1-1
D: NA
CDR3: CASIGSEDEAFF
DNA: TGTGCCAGCATCGGCAGCGAGGATGAAGCTTTCTTT

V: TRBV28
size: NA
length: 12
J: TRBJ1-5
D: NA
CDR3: CASTDSNQPQHF
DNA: TGTGCCAGCACGGATAGCAATCAGCCCCAGCATTTT

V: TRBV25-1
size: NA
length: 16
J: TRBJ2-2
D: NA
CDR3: CASSEWEGGNTGELFF
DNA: TGTGCCAGCAGTGAATGGGAAGGGGGGAACACCGGGGAGCTGTTTTTT

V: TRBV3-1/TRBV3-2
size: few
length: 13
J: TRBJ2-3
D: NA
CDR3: CASSHGQGDTQYF
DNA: TGTGCCAGCAGCCACGGGCAAGGAGATACGCAGTATTTT

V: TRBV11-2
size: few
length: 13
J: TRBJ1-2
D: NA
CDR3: CASSLDQKYGYTF
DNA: TGTGCCAGCAGCTTAGACCAGAAGTATGGCTACACCTTC

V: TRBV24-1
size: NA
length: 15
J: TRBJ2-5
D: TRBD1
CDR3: CATSARTGGWETQYF
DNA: TGTGCCACCAGTGCTCGGACAGGGGGCTGGGAGACCCAGTACTTC

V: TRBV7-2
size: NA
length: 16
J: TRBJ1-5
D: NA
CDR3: CASSPLGSGGNQPQHF
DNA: TGTGCCAGCAGCCCCCTCGGGTCCGGAGGCAATCAGCCCCAGCATTTT

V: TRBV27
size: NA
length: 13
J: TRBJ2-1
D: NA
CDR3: CASSLSSSNEQFF
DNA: TGTGCCAGCAGTTTATCGAGCAGCAATGAGCAGTTCTTC

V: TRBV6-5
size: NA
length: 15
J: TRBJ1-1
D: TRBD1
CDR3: CASSLSGTGNTEAFF
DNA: TGTGCCAGCAGTCTCTCCGGGACAGGGAACACTGAAGCTTTCTTT

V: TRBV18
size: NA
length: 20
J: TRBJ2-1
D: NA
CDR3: CASSPSGGGGGPRVEHEQFF
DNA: TGTGCCAGCTCACCCTCAGGAGGGGGTGGGGGGCCCCGGGTGGAGCATGAGCAGTTCTTC

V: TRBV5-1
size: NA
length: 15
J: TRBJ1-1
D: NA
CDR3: CASSLRSSLNTEAFF
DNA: TGCGCCAGCAGCTTAAGGTCCAGCTTGAACACTGAAGCTTTCTTT

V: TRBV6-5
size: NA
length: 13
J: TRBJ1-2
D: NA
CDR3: CASSLQGIDGYTF
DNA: TGTGCCAGCAGTCTACAGGGAATCGATGGCTACACCTTC

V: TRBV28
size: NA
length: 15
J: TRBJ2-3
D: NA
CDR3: CASSLRGAGTDTQYF
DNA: TGTGCCAGCAGTTTGAGGGGGGCCGGCACAGATACGCAGTATTTT

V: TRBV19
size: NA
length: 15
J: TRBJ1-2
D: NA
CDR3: CASSIGFRENYGYTF
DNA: TGTGCCAGTAGTATCGGATTCAGGGAGAACTATGGCTACACCTTC

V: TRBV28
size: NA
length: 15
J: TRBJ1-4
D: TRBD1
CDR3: CASSSPGQGDEKLFF
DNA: TGTGCCAGCAGCTCTCCGGGACAGGGGGACGAAAAACTGTTTTTT

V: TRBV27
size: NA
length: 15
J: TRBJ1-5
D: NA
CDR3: CASSYQGYSNQPQHF
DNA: TGTGCCAGCAGTTACCAGGGCTATAGCAATCAGCCCCAGCATTTT

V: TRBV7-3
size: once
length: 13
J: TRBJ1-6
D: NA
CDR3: CASGASGGSPLHF
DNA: TGTGCCAGCGGCGCCAGCGGGGGATCACCCCTCCACTTT

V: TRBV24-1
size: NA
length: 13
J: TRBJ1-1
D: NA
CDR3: CATSEGTLSEAFF
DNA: TGTGCCACCAGTGAAGGGACATTAAGTGAAGCTTTCTTT

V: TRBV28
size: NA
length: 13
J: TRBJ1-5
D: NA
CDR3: CATRGGGGQPQHF
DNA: TGTGCCACGCGTGGGGGGGGCGGTCAGCCCCAGCATTTT

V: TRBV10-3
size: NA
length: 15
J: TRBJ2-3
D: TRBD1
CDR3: CAISEKGAGTDTQYF
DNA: TGTGCCATCAGTGAAAAGGGGGCCGGCACAGATACGCAGTATTTT

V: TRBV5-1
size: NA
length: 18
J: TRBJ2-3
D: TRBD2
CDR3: CASSLVGLAGGRIDTQYF
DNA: TGCGCCAGCAGCTTGGTCGGACTAGCGGGGGGGCGGATAGATACGCAGTATTTT

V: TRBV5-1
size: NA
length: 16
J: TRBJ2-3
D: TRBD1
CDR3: CASSLGQGAGTDTQYF
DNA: TGCGCCAGCAGCTTGGGCCAGGGGGCTGGTACAGATACGCAGTATTTT

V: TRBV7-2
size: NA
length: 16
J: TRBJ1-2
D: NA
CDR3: CASSLATAFANYGYTF
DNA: TGTGCCAGCAGCTTAGCCACAGCGTTTGCTAACTATGGCTACACCTTC

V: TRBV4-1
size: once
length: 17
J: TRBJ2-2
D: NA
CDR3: CASSQVDMGLKAGELFF
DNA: TGCGCCAGCAGCCAAGTTGATATGGGTCTGAAGGCCGGGGAGCTGTTTTTT

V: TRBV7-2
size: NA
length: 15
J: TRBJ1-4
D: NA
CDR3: CASSLETGGNEKLFF
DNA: TGTGCCAGCAGCTTAGAAACAGGCGGCAATGAAAAACTGTTTTTT

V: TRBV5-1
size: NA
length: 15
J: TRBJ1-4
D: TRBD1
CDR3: CASSLGGQPNEKLFF
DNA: TGCGCCAGCAGCTTGGGGGGACAGCCTAATGAAAAACTGTTTTTT

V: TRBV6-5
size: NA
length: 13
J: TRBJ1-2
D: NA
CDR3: CATQRSSNYGYTF
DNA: TGTGCCACCCAACGTAGCTCTAACTATGGCTACACCTTC

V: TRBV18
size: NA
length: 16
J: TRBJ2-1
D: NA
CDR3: CASSLFGGGSYNEQFF
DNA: TGTGCCAGCTCCCTTTTCGGAGGGGGCTCCTACAATGAGCAGTTCTTC

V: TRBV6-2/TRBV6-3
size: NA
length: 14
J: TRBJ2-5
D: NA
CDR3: CASSRAQNRETQYF
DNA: TGTGCCAGCAGCCGAGCCCAAAATCGGGAGACCCAGTACTTC

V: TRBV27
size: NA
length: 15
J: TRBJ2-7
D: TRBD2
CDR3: CASSPEAGANYEQYF
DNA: TGTGCCAGCAGTCCCGAAGCGGGGGCGAACTACGAGCAGTACTTC

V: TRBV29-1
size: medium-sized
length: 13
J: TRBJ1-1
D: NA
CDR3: CSGVGVGNTEAFF
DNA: TGCAGCGGTGTAGGGGTTGGAAACACTGAAGCTTTCTTT

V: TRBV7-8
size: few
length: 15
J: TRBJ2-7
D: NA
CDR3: CASSPTPDKVYEQYF
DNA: TGTGCCAGCAGCCCAACTCCAGACAAGGTCTACGAGCAGTACTTC

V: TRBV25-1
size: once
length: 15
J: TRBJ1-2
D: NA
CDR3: CASSGAGVANYGYTF
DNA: TGTGCCAGCAGTGGGGCAGGGGTAGCTAACTATGGCTACACCTTC

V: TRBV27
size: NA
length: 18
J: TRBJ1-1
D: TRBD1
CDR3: CASSDYPGQGWPNTEAFF
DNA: TGTGCCAGCAGTGACTACCCGGGACAGGGATGGCCTAACACTGAAGCTTTCTTT

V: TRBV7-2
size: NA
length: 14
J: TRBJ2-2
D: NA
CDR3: CASRHGSNTGELFF
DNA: TGTGCCAGCCGCCACGGGTCGAACACCGGGGAGCTGTTTTTT

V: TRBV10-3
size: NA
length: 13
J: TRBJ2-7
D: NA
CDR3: CAISLGQTYEQYF
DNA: TGTGCCATCAGCCTTGGACAGACCTACGAGCAGTACTTC

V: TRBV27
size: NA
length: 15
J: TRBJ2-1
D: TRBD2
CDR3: CASRASGGAGNEQFF
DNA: TGTGCCAGCAGAGCTAGCGGGGGGGCCGGGAATGAGCAGTTCTTC

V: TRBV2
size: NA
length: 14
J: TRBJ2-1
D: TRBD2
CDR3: CAKKPAGGPHEQFF
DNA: TGTGCCAAAAAACCGGCGGGGGGGCCCCATGAGCAGTTCTTC

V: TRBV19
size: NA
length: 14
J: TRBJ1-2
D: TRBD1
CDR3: CASSTRTGEAGYTF
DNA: TGTGCCAGTAGTACCCGGACAGGGGAGGCTGGCTACACCTTC

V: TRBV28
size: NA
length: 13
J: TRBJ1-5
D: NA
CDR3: CASSLTGNQPQHF
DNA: TGTGCCAGCAGTTTAACTGGTAATCAGCCCCAGCATTTT

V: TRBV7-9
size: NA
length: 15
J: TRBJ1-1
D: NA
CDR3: CASSQSGGRGTEAFF
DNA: TGTGCCAGCAGCCAGTCGGGGGGCCGGGGCACTGAAGCTTTCTTT

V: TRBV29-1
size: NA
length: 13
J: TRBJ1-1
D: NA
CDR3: CSVDAGGGTEAFF
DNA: TGCAGCGTTGACGCAGGAGGAGGAACTGAAGCTTTCTTT

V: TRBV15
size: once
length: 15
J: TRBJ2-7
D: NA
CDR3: CATSRAKGITYEQYF
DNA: TGTGCCACCAGCAGAGCTAAGGGAATCACCTACGAGCAGTACTTC

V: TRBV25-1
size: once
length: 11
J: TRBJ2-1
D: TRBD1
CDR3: CASRGGQGLFF
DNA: TGTGCCAGCAGGGGGGGACAGGGTCTGTTCTTC

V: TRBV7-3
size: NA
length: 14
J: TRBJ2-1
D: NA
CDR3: CASNSGGLYNEQFF
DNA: TGTGCCAGCAACTCCGGGGGGCTCTACAATGAGCAGTTCTTC

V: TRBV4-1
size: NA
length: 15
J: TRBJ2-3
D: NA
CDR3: CASSPGQGRPDTQYF
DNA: TGCGCCAGCAGCCCTGGGCAGGGTAGGCCGGATACGCAGTATTTT

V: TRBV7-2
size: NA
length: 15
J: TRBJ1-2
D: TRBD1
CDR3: CASSLVEGAAYGYTF
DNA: TGTGCCAGCAGCTTAGTAGAGGGGGCGGCCTATGGCTACACCTTC

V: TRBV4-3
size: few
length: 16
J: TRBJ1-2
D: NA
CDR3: CASSQGPKGVDYGYTF
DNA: TGCGCCAGCAGCCAAGGCCCAAAAGGGGTTGACTATGGCTACACCTTC

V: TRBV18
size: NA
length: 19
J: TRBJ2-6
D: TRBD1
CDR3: CASSQQTGGLFSGANVLTF
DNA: TGTGCCAGCTCACAGCAGACAGGGGGTCTTTTCTCTGGGGCCAACGTCCTGACTTTC